This T cell receptor (beta chain) was recorded in a study of T cell clusters in autoimmune cytopenias. TRB rearrangements were amplified by touch-down multiplex PCR with mixed TRB-A/B primers. TCRdb re-called the multiplex PCR reads and shows each CDR3 protein once, DNA omitted. The table counts roughly 7,000 distinct CDR3 sequences; more than 15% lies in the top ten. This clonotype is deemed medium-sized (0.01 to 0.1%) by its frequency. Each sample's input was 200 to 300 ng genomic DNA, roughly 40,000 genome equivalents. CDR3 size: 13 residues. CDR1 is LNHDA, CDR2 SQIVND, per germline (reference sequence). The same data also went into a second study, on T cell repertoires in aging, cancer and after chemotherapy. This second study notes: Compared with age-matched healthy donors, untreated hematological or solid cancer patients showed higher blood TCR clonality. Across the chemotherapy interval, each cancer cohort showed higher median generation probability, suggesting thymic rebound.

J is TRBJ2-5 and V is TRBV19; TCRdb gives TRBD1 as the D gene, but with no DNA this cannot be confirmed. This clonotype originated in a human donor in good health. Sequencing was done on a sample of peripheral blood. The CDR3 spells CASSRQGQETQYF.